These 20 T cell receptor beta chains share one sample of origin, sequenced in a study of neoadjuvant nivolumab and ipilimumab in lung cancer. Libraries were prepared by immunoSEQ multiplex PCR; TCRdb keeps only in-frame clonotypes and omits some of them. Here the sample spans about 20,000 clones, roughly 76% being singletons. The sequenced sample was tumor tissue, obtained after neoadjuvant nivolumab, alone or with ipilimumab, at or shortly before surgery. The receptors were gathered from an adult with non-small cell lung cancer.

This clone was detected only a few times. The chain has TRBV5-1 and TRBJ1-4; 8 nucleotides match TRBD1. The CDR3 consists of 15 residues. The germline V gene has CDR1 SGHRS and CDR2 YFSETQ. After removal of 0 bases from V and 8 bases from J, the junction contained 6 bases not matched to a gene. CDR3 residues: CASSLGTGSEEKLFF. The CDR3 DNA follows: TGCGCCAGCAGCTTGGGGACAGGGAGCGAAGAAAAACTGTTTTTT.

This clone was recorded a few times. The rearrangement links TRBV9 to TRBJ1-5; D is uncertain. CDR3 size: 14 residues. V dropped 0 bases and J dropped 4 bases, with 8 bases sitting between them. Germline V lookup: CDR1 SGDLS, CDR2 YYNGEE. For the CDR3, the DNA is TGTGCCAGCAGCGTAGGAGGCCGAAATCAGCCCCAGCATTTT. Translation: CASSVGGRNQPQHF.

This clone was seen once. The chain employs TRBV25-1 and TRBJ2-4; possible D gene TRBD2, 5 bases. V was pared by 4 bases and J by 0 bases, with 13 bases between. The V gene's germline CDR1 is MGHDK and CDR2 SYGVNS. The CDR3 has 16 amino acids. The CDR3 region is CASSGREGRAKNIQYF. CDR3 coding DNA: TGTGCCAGCAGTGGGCGAGAGGGCAGAGCCAAAAACATTCAGTACTTC.

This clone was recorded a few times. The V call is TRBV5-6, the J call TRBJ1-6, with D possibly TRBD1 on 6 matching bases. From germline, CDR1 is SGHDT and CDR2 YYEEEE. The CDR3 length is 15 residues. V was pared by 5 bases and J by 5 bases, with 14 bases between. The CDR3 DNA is TGTGCCAGCAGGCAACAGGGATTCAATAATTCACCCCTCCACTTT. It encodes CASRQQGFNNSPLHF.

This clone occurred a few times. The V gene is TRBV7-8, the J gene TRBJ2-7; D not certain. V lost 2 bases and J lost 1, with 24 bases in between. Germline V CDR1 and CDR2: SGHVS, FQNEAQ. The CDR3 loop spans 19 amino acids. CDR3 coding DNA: TGTGCCAGCAGCTTAACCTCATCCCGGTCGGGTAGATTTTCCTACGAGCAGTACTTC. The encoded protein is CASSLTSSRSGRFSYEQYF. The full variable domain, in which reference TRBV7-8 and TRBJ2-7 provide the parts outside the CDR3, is GAGVSQSPRYKVAKRGQDVALRCDPISGHVSLFWYQQALGQGPEFLTYFQNEAQLDKSGLPSDRFFAERPEGSVSTLKIQRTQQEDSAVYLCASSLTSSRSGRFSYEQYFGPGTRLTVT.

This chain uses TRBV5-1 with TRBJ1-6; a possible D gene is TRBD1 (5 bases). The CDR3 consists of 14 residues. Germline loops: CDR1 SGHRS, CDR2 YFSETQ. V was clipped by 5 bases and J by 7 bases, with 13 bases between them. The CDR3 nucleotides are TGCGCCAGCAGTCCTGGGACGGTGAATTCACCCCTCCACTTT. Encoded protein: CASSPGTVNSPLHF.

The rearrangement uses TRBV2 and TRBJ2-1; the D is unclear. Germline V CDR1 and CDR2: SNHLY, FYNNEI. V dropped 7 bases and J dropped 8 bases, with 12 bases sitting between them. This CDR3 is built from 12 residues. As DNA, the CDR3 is TGTGCCAGCATAGTCCGAGACTATGAGCAGTTCTTC. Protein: CASIVRDYEQFF.

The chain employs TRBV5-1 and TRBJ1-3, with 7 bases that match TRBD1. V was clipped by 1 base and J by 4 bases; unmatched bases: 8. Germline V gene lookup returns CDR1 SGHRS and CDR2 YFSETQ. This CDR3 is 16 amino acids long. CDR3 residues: CASSLKDREPGNTIYF. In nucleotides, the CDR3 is TGCGCCAGCAGCTTGAAAGACAGGGAGCCGGGAAACACCATATATTTT.

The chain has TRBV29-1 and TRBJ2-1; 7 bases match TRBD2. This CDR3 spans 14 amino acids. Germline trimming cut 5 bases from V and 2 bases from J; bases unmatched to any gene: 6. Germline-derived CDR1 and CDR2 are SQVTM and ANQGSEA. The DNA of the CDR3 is TGCAGCGTTCGAACTAGCGAACCCTACAATGAGCAGTTCTTC. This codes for CSVRTSEPYNEQFF.

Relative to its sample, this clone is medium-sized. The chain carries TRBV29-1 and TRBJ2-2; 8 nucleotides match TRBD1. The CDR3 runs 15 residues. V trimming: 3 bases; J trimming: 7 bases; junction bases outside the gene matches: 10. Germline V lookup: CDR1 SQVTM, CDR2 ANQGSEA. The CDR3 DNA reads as TGCAGCGTTGATAAGGTGGACAGGGAGCACGGGGAGCTGTTTTTT. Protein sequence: CSVDKVDREHGELFF.

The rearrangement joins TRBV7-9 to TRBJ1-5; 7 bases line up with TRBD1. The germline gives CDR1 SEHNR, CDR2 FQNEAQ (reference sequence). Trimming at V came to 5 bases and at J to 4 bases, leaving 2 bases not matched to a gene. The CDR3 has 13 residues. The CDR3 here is CASSRQGNQPQHF. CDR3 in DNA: TGTGCCAGCAGCCGACAGGGAAATCAGCCCCAGCATTTT.

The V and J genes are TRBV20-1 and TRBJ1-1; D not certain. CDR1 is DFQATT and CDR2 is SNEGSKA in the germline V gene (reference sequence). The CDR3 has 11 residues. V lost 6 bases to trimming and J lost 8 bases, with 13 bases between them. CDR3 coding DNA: TGCAGTGCCAGGCCCTCTGGCGAAGCTTTCTTT. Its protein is CSARPSGEAFF.

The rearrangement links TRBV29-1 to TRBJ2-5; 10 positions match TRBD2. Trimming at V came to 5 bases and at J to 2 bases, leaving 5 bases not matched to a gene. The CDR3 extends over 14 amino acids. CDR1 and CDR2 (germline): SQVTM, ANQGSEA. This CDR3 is CSVSLLAGQETQYF. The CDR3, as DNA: TGCAGCGTTTCCTTACTAGCGGGGCAAGAGACCCAGTACTTC.

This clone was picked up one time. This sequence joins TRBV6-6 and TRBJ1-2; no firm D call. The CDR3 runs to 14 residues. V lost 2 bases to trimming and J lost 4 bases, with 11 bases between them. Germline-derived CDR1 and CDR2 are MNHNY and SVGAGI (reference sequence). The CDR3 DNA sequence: TGTGCCAGCAGTTACAGCCGCGGCAGCTATGGCTACACCTTC. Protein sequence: CASSYSRGSYGYTF.

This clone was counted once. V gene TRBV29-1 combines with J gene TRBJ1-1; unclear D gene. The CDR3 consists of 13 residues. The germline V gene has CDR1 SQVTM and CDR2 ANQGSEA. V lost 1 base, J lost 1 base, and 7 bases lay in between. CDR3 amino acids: CSVEVVRNTEAFF. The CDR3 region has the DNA TGCAGCGTTGAAGTCGTTCGGAACACTGAAGCTTTCTTT.

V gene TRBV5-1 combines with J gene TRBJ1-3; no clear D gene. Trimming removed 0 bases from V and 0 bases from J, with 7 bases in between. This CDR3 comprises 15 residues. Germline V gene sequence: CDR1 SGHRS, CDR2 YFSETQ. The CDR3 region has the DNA TGCGCCAGCAGCTTGGCATCCAGCTCTGGAAACACCATATATTTT. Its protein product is CASSLASSSGNTIYF.

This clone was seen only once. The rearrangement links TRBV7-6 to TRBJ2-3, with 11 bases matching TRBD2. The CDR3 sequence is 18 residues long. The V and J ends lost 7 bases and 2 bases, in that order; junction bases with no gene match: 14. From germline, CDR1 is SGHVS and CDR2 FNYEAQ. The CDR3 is CASTLGASGGPFTDTQYF. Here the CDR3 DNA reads TGTGCCAGCACCCTGGGGGCTAGCGGGGGGCCATTCACAGATACGCAGTATTTT. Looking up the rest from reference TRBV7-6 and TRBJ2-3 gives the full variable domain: GAGVSQSPRYKVTKRGQDVALRCDPISGHVSLYWYRQALGQGPEFLTYFNYEAQQDKSGLPNDRFSAERPEGSISTLTIQRTEQRDSAMYRCASTLGASGGPFTDTQYFGPGTRLTVL.

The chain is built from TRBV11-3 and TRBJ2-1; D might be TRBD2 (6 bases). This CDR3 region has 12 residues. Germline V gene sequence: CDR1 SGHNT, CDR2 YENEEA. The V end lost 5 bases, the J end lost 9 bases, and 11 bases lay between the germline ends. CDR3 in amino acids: CASSARGGEQFF. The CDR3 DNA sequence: TGTGCCAGCAGCGCCCGGGGAGGTGAGCAGTTCTTC.

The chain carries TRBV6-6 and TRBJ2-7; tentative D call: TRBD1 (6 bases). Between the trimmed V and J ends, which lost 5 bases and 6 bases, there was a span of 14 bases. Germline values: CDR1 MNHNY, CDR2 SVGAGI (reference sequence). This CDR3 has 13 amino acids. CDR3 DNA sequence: TGTGCCAGCAGTCAGAACAGGGAATCCGAGCAGTACTTC. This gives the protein CASSQNRESEQYF.

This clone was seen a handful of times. As DNA, the CDR3 is TGTGCCAGCAGCTTTTGGGACGGCTATGGCTACACCTTC. Its translation is CASSFWDGYGYTF. The chain uses TRBV5-4 and TRBJ1-2; D may be TRBD1 (5 bases). The CDR3 length is 13 residues. V was pared by 2 bases and J by 4 bases, with 9 bases between. CDR1 is SGHNT, CDR2 YYREEE, per germline (reference sequence).